The 5 T cell receptor beta chains listed next were all sequenced from one sample in a study of T cell responses to AZD1222 COVID-19 vaccine. Sequencing used immunoSEQ multiplex PCR; TCRdb keeps in-frame clones, though not all of them. The sample consists of 150,000 to 180,000 clones, 90% of them appearing once. Sample: peripheral blood, taken on day 0 of AZD1222 vaccination. The source is an adult in good health.

The chain links TRBV29-1 to TRBJ2-1; 8 bases line up with TRBD2. The germline gives CDR1 SQVTM, CDR2 ANQGSEA. Trimming at V came to 6 bases and at J to 9 bases, leaving 7 bases not matched to a gene. The CDR3 consists of 12 residues. CDR3: CSVSNSGTEQFF. CDR3 coding DNA: TGCAGCGTCTCCAATAGCGGGACTGAGCAGTTCTTC.

This clone was recorded only once. The rearrangement links TRBV28 to TRBJ1-1; 10 nucleotides align to TRBD1. The V segment lost 5 bases and the J segment 5 bases; nucleotides outside the gene matches: 5. Germline CDR1 and CDR2: MDHEN and SYDVKM. The CDR3 consists of 14 residues. CDR3 DNA sequence: TGTGCCAGCAGTGACAGGGGGCTTAAAACTGAAGCTTTCTTT. This sequence encodes CASSDRGLKTEAFF.

The genes are TRBV5-5 and TRBJ1-3; 7 positions match TRBD1. Trimming at V came to 0 bases and at J to 3 bases, leaving 0 bases not matched to a gene. The germline V gene encodes CDR1 SGHKS and CDR2 YYEKEE (reference sequence). The CDR3 contains 14 residues. This CDR3 reads CASSLAGGGNTIYF. CDR3 DNA sequence: TGTGCCAGCAGCTTGGCAGGGGGTGGAAACACCATATATTTT.

The V call is TRBV28, the J call TRBJ1-2; D unresolved. Per germline, CDR1 MDHEN and CDR2 SYDVKM. The CDR3 extends over 14 amino acids. V lost 2 bases, J lost 0 bases, and 7 bases lay in between. The DNA for the CDR3 is TGTGCCAGCAGTTTAGGGCGGTCTAACTATGGCTACACCTTC. Translating it yields CASSLGRSNYGYTF.

The CDR3 reads CSASVENEQFF. The DNA for the CDR3 is TGCAGTGCTAGTGTAGAGAATGAGCAGTTCTTC. The chain joins TRBV20-1 to TRBJ2-1; D is ambiguous. The CDR3 extends over 11 amino acids. Germline CDR1 reads DFQATT; CDR2 reads SNEGSKA (reference sequence). Trimming pared 3 bases from V and 7 bases from J, leaving 7 bases between.